This is a list of T cell receptor beta chains from one sample in a study of blood T cell repertoires in COVID-19. The protocol was immunoSEQ multiplex PCR, while the TCRdb copy is restricted to in-frame clones and leaves out a portion. This sample has 360,000 or so clones; around 87% occur once, and the top ten carry around 7%. The sequenced sample was peripheral blood. These receptors all come from a man aged 18 to 35 with active or convalescent COVID-19. CDR3s include the opening cysteine and the closing phenylalanine or tryptophan. The D gene is left open where the match is weak. Some rows have no size entry. The others give once, few or many, or a class for an expanded clone.

d_gene: TRBD1; v_gene: TRBV10-3; abundance: -; j_gene: TRBJ1-6; CDR3aa: CATLQGASPLHF; CDR3nt: TGTGCCACCCTACAGGGGGCTTCACCCCTCCACTTT
d_gene: TRBD1; v_gene: TRBV23-1; abundance: once; j_gene: TRBJ2-4; CDR3aa: CASSRVQGALEFCKNIQYF; CDR3nt: TGCGCCAGCAGTCGCGTACAGGGGGCGTTGGAATTTTGCAAAAACATTCAGTACTTC
d_gene: TRBD1; v_gene: TRBV7-2; abundance: -; j_gene: TRBJ2-5; CDR3aa: CASSLETLNRGRETQYF; CDR3nt: TGTGCCAGCAGCCTCGAGACGCTCAACAGGGGGCGAGAGACCCAGTACTTC
d_gene: -; v_gene: TRBV12-3/TRBV12-4; abundance: -; j_gene: TRBJ1-1; CDR3aa: CASSSFGGTEAFF; CDR3nt: TGTGCCAGCAGTTCTTTCGGGGGCACTGAAGCTTTCTTT
d_gene: -; v_gene: TRBV6-5; abundance: -; j_gene: TRBJ1-2; CDR3aa: CASIGVGGGYTF; CDR3nt: TGTGCCAGCATCGGGGTGGGCGGTGGCTACACCTTC
d_gene: -; v_gene: TRBV5-1; abundance: -; j_gene: TRBJ2-1; CDR3aa: CASSSTRNPGNEQFF; CDR3nt: TGCGCCAGCAGCTCCACGAGGAATCCTGGCAATGAGCAGTTCTTC
d_gene: -; v_gene: TRBV4-3; abundance: -; j_gene: TRBJ2-2; CDR3aa: CASSQELAGAITGELFF; CDR3nt: TGCGCCAGCAGCCAAGAATTAGCAGGGGCGATCACCGGGGAGCTGTTTTTT
d_gene: TRBD2; v_gene: TRBV4-1; abundance: -; j_gene: TRBJ2-5; CDR3aa: CASSQWGSGRGQETQYF; CDR3nt: TGCGCCAGCAGCCAATGGGGGAGCGGGAGGGGACAAGAGACCCAGTACTTC
d_gene: -; v_gene: TRBV7-2; abundance: many; j_gene: TRBJ2-2; CDR3aa: CASSQVTGNTGELFF; CDR3nt: TGTGCCAGCAGTCAAGTGACGGGGAACACCGGGGAGCTGTTTTTT
d_gene: TRBD1; v_gene: TRBV9; abundance: -; j_gene: TRBJ1-1; CDR3aa: CASRRGPEYTEAFF; CDR3nt: TGTGCCAGCAGAAGGGGGCCTGAATACACTGAAGCTTTCTTT
d_gene: -; v_gene: TRBV4-3; abundance: -; j_gene: TRBJ1-2; CDR3aa: CASSHERGYYGYTF; CDR3nt: TGCGCCAGCAGCCACGAAAGGGGGTACTATGGCTACACCTTC
d_gene: TRBD1; v_gene: TRBV4-2; abundance: -; j_gene: TRBJ1-3; CDR3aa: CASSQGQKRNTIYF; CDR3nt: TGTGCCAGCAGCCAGGGACAGAAAAGGAACACCATATATTTT
d_gene: TRBD2; v_gene: TRBV9; abundance: -; j_gene: TRBJ2-7; CDR3aa: CASSLGGNAYEQYF; CDR3nt: TGTGCCAGCAGCCTCGGGGGGAACGCCTACGAGCAGTACTTC
d_gene: -; v_gene: TRBV5-1; abundance: -; j_gene: TRBJ1-1; CDR3aa: CASSLVGVGTEAFF; CDR3nt: TGCGCCAGCAGCTTGGTGGGAGTGGGCACTGAAGCTTTCTTT
d_gene: -; v_gene: TRBV7-3; abundance: -; j_gene: TRBJ1-3; CDR3aa: CASSPSPGNTIYF; CDR3nt: TGTGCCAGCAGCCCTAGTCCTGGAAACACCATATATTTT
d_gene: -; v_gene: TRBV7-2; abundance: -; j_gene: TRBJ1-2; CDR3aa: CASRPGGDNYGYTF; CDR3nt: TGTGCCAGCAGACCCGGGGGGGATAACTATGGCTACACCTTC
d_gene: TRBD1; v_gene: TRBV28; abundance: once; j_gene: TRBJ2-1; CDR3aa: CATRTGTAYHNEQFF; CDR3nt: TGTGCCACCAGAACTGGGACAGCGTACCACAATGAGCAGTTCTTC
d_gene: -; v_gene: TRBV7-9; abundance: -; j_gene: TRBJ1-2; CDR3aa: CASRSAGYGYTF; CDR3nt: TGTGCCAGCAGATCAGCGGGCTATGGCTACACCTTC
d_gene: -; v_gene: TRBV2; abundance: -; j_gene: TRBJ1-1; CDR3aa: CASKSSDSGTEAFF; CDR3nt: TGTGCCAGCAAATCGTCCGACTCTGGCACTGAAGCTTTCTTT
d_gene: TRBD1; v_gene: TRBV19; abundance: -; j_gene: TRBJ1-1; CDR3aa: CASSFTTGGRGTEAFF; CDR3nt: TGTGCCAGTAGTTTTACGACAGGGGGCCGGGGAACTGAAGCTTTCTTT
d_gene: -; v_gene: TRBV28; abundance: once; j_gene: TRBJ2-7; CDR3aa: CASSRRTGLYKYF; CDR3nt: TGTGCCAGCAGCAGGAGGACAGGACTATATAAGTACTTC
d_gene: -; v_gene: TRBV12-3/TRBV12-4; abundance: -; j_gene: TRBJ2-2; CDR3aa: CASTSKGIGELFF; CDR3nt: TGTGCCAGCACCTCAAAGGGGATCGGGGAGCTGTTTTTT
d_gene: -; v_gene: TRBV13; abundance: once; j_gene: TRBJ1-6; CDR3aa: CASSLMDRQNSPLHF; CDR3nt: TGTGCCAGCAGCTTGATGGACAGACAGAATTCACCCCTCCACTTT
d_gene: TRBD1; v_gene: TRBV7-6; abundance: -; j_gene: TRBJ2-7; CDR3aa: CASSRTGGPGEQYF; CDR3nt: TGTGCCAGCAGCCGAACAGGGGGACCAGGCGAGCAGTACTTC
d_gene: TRBD2; v_gene: TRBV9; abundance: -; j_gene: TRBJ2-2; CDR3aa: CASSVRLAGGWLNTGELFF; CDR3nt: TGTGCCAGCAGCGTTCGGCTAGCGGGGGGGTGGCTGAACACCGGGGAGCTGTTTTTT
d_gene: -; v_gene: TRBV20-1; abundance: -; j_gene: TRBJ1-2; CDR3aa: CSASPPAKGMDYGYTF; CDR3nt: TGCAGTGCTAGTCCCCCGGCGAAGGGGATGGACTATGGCTACACCTTC
d_gene: TRBD1; v_gene: TRBV7-9; abundance: -; j_gene: TRBJ1-2; CDR3aa: CASSGRQGHGYTF; CDR3nt: TGTGCCAGCAGTGGCCGACAGGGACACGGCTACACCTTC
d_gene: TRBD1; v_gene: TRBV18; abundance: -; j_gene: TRBJ1-5; CDR3aa: CASSPATGANQPQHF; CDR3nt: TGTGCCAGCTCACCGGCGACAGGGGCAAATCAGCCCCAGCATTTT
d_gene: -; v_gene: TRBV6-1; abundance: -; j_gene: TRBJ1-6; CDR3aa: CASSETRVSSYNSPLHF; CDR3nt: TGTGCCAGCAGTGAAACCAGGGTCTCCTCCTATAATTCACCCCTCCACTTT
d_gene: -; v_gene: TRBV15; abundance: -; j_gene: TRBJ2-7; CDR3aa: CATSRDLSYEQYF; CDR3nt: TGTGCCACCAGCAGAGATCTCTCCTACGAGCAGTACTTC
d_gene: TRBD1; v_gene: TRBV5-1; abundance: once; j_gene: TRBJ2-3; CDR3aa: CASSFNLDRERTDTQYF; CDR3nt: TGCGCCAGCAGCTTTAATTTGGACAGGGAGCGCACAGATACGCAGTATTTT
d_gene: TRBD2; v_gene: TRBV9; abundance: -; j_gene: TRBJ2-3; CDR3aa: CASSVGRTSGRRDGADTQYF; CDR3nt: TGTGCCAGCAGCGTAGGCAGGACTAGCGGGAGGAGAGATGGGGCAGATACGCAGTATTTT
d_gene: -; v_gene: TRBV9; abundance: many; j_gene: TRBJ1-4; CDR3aa: CASSVDSSGEKLFF; CDR3nt: TGTGCCAGCAGCGTAGACTCTTCGGGTGAAAAACTGTTTTTT
d_gene: -; v_gene: TRBV9; abundance: once; j_gene: TRBJ1-2; CDR3aa: CASSASLDGYTF; CDR3nt: TGTGCCAGCAGCGCCTCCCTTGATGGCTACACCTTC
d_gene: -; v_gene: TRBV5-1; abundance: -; j_gene: TRBJ1-1; CDR3aa: CASSVGRRGTEAFF; CDR3nt: TGCGCCAGCAGCGTGGGACGGAGGGGCACTGAAGCTTTCTTT
d_gene: TRBD1; v_gene: TRBV7-3; abundance: -; j_gene: TRBJ2-2; CDR3aa: CASSRRTGGSGELFF; CDR3nt: TGTGCCAGCAGCCGCCGCACAGGGGGCTCCGGGGAGCTGTTTTTT
d_gene: TRBD1; v_gene: TRBV4-2; abundance: once; j_gene: TRBJ2-3; CDR3aa: CASSQDRGTGFLYTQYF; CDR3nt: TGTGCCAGCAGCCAAGATAGGGGGACAGGGTTCCTTTATACGCAGTATTTT
d_gene: -; v_gene: TRBV28; abundance: -; j_gene: TRBJ2-2; CDR3aa: CASRGNTGELFF; CDR3nt: TGTGCCAGCCGGGGGAACACCGGGGAGCTGTTTTTT
d_gene: -; v_gene: TRBV6-5; abundance: -; j_gene: TRBJ1-6; CDR3aa: CASTRGQNNSPLHF; CDR3nt: TGTGCCAGCACTCGTGGGCAAAATAATTCACCCCTCCACTTT
d_gene: TRBD1; v_gene: TRBV5-1; abundance: -; j_gene: TRBJ2-7; CDR3aa: CASSLRGQSYEQYF; CDR3nt: TGCGCCAGCAGCTTGCGGGGACAGTCCTACGAGCAGTACTTC
d_gene: TRBD2; v_gene: TRBV2; abundance: -; j_gene: TRBJ2-5; CDR3aa: CASITSGSGETQYF; CDR3nt: TGTGCCAGCATCACCAGCGGGAGCGGGGAGACCCAGTACTTC
d_gene: TRBD1; v_gene: TRBV2; abundance: once; j_gene: TRBJ1-1; CDR3aa: CASGYRGSGTEAFF; CDR3nt: TGTGCCAGCGGGTACAGGGGAAGCGGCACTGAAGCTTTCTTT